The 20 T cell receptor beta chains below come from one sample, sequenced in a study of technical replicates of blood from a handful of donors. Repertoires were generated with immunoSEQ multiplex PCR, while TCRdb's copy carries only in-frame clones and drops some. This sample has fewer than 90,000 clones, with 85% to 95% found just once. The sequenced sample was T cells isolated from PBMCs. These receptors all come from a human donor in good health.

This rearrangement joins TRBV29-1 to TRBJ1-1; the D is unclear. Trimming took 7 bases from V and 0 from J, leaving 15 bases between them. Germline V gene sequence: CDR1 SQVTM, CDR2 ANQGSEA. The CDR3 runs to 14 residues. The CDR3 region is CSALSPGMNTEAFF. The CDR3 DNA reads TGCAGCGCCCTCTCTCCCGGTATGAACACTGAAGCTTTCTTT. The full variable domain, in which reference TRBV29-1 and TRBJ1-1 provide the parts outside the CDR3, is SAVISQKPSRDICQRGTSLTIQCQVDSQVTMMFWYRQQPGQSLTLIATANQGSEATYESGFVIDKFPISRPNLTFSTLTVSNMSPEDSSIYLCSALSPGMNTEAFFGQGTRLTVV.

This clone was detected only once. The rearrangement links TRBV18 to TRBJ1-1; 9 nucleotides match TRBD1. The V and J ends lost 3 bases and 1 base, in that order; junction bases with no gene match: 3. Germline lookup yields CDR1 KGHSH and CDR2 LQKENI. The CDR3 extends over 15 amino acids. The CDR3 protein is CASSPRDRANTEAFF. The CDR3 bases are TGTGCCAGCTCACCTCGGGACAGGGCGAACACTGAAGCTTTCTTT.

The V and J genes are TRBV10-2 and TRBJ2-2; 8 bases are a match to TRBD1. CDR3 size: 15 residues. The V gene's germline CDR1 is WSHSY and CDR2 SAAADI. The trim removed 6 bases at V and 5 bases at J, leaving 8 bases unmatched. The CDR3 sequence: CASRGKQGATGELFF. CDR3 coding DNA: TGCGCCAGCAGAGGGAAGCAGGGGGCGACCGGGGAGCTGTTTTTT.

In this sample, this clone turned up once. The CDR3 DNA follows: TGTGCCTGGAGTGCCGTCGGTCTCCGGCTAGCGGGGAACAATGAGCAGTTCTTC. Protein: CAWSAVGLRLAGNNEQFF. The J gene is TRBJ2-1, the V gene TRBV30, with 9 bases identical to TRBD2. The germline gives CDR1 GTSNPN, CDR2 SVGIG (reference sequence). The V segment lost 1 base and the J segment 5 bases; nucleotides outside the gene matches: 15. The CDR3 consists of 18 residues.

This rearrangement joins TRBV6-6 to TRBJ2-7; tentative D call: TRBD2 (5 bases). The length of the CDR3 is 12 residues. CDR1 and CDR2 from the germline V gene are MNHNY and SVGAGI (reference sequence). Trimming took 11 bases from V and 4 from J, leaving 15 bases between them. Here the CDR3 reads CASGMSRYEQYF. The CDR3 DNA is TGTGCCTCCGGGATGAGCCGGTACGAGCAGTACTTC.

V and J are TRBV4-1 and TRBJ1-1; D remains ambiguous. Trimming pared 0 bases from V and 5 bases from J, leaving 13 bases between. This CDR3 is 15 amino acids long. The germline V gene encodes CDR1 MGHRA and CDR2 YSYEKL. CDR3 residues: CASSQEEGGWTEAFF. The CDR3 DNA follows: TGCGCCAGCAGCCAAGAAGAGGGCGGTTGGACTGAAGCTTTCTTT.

The rearrangement links TRBV5-1 to TRBJ1-6, with no clear D. The CDR3 covers 14 residues. The V gene lost 6 bases and the J gene lost 7 bases, with 14 bases spanning the gap. CDR1 SGHRS and CDR2 YFSETQ come from the germline V gene. The CDR3 coding sequence is TGCGCCAGCACCGGGGAGGGATCAAATTCACCCCTCCACTTT. This encodes CASTGEGSNSPLHF.

The chain has TRBV19 and TRBJ1-1, with D possibly TRBD1 on 5 matching bases. The germline V gene has CDR1 LNHDA and CDR2 SQIVND (reference sequence). V lost 9 bases, J lost 4 bases, and 9 bases lay in between. The CDR3 consists of 11 residues. CDR3 coding DNA: TGTGCCAGCGGGGGGGGCACTGAAGCTTTCTTT. This translates into CASGGGTEAFF.

The chain has TRBV21-1 and TRBJ1-2; the table names TRBD1, a call not compared with the DNA. TRBV21-1 is a known pseudogene. CDR3 size: 14 residues. CDR3 in DNA: TGTGCCAGCAGCAAGCCCGGACAAGGTAAGGGCTACACCTTC. Its translation: CASSKPGQGKGYTF.

This chain uses TRBV10-1 with TRBJ2-1; the D gene is possibly TRBD1 (6 bases). Deletions cut 3 bases from V and 5 bases from J, with 17 bases between. Germline V gene lookup returns CDR1 WNHNN and CDR2 SYGVQD (reference sequence). The CDR3 runs to 16 residues. CDR3 nucleotide sequence: TGCGCCAGCAGTGACCCCGGGACATACGGTCACAATGAGCAGTTCTTC. Translating it yields CASSDPGTYGHNEQFF.

The chain combines TRBV7-9 with TRBJ1-1, with D perhaps TRBD1 (5 bases). Germline CDR1 is SEHNR and CDR2 is FQNEAQ (reference sequence). Trimming stripped 5 bases from V and 1 base from J, with 8 bases between. The CDR3 covers 13 residues. The CDR3 DNA follows: TGTGCCAGCAGCGTTACAGGGAACACTGAAGCTTTCTTT. Translation gives CASSVTGNTEAFF.

The chain joins TRBV19 to TRBJ1-3; tentatively, D is TRBD1 (6 bases). The CDR3 covers 18 residues. The germline V gene encodes CDR1 LNHDA and CDR2 SQIVND (reference sequence). The ends were cut back, 1 base at V and 2 bases at J, with 18 bases in the middle. Here the CDR3 reads CASSIVYAQRQAGNTIYF. In DNA, the CDR3 is TGTGCCAGTAGTATAGTATACGCCCAGCGACAGGCTGGAAACACCATATATTTT.

The chain joins TRBV27 to TRBJ2-7, with TRBD1 matching 8 bases. Germline CDR1 and CDR2: MNHEY and SMNVEV (reference sequence). The CDR3 sequence is 15 residues long. V shed 5 bases and J 1 base; nucleotides not matched to a gene: 7. The CDR3 region is CASSSTGGESYEQYF. Written as DNA, the CDR3 is TGTGCCAGCAGTAGCACAGGGGGAGAGTCCTACGAGCAGTACTTC.

The chain couples TRBV2 to TRBJ2-2; TRBD2 aligns across 10 bases. The ends lost 1 base at V and 5 bases at J; junction bases unmatched: 4. The germline CDR1 and CDR2 sequences are SNHLY and FYNNEI. The CDR3 has 16 amino acids. The CDR3 reads CASSEVLAGVTGELFF. In DNA form, the CDR3 reads TGTGCCAGCAGTGAAGTGCTAGCGGGAGTTACCGGGGAGCTGTTTTTT. Filled out from reference TRBV2 and TRBJ2-2, the complete variable domain reads EPEVTQTPSHQVTQMGQEVILRCVPISNHLYFYWYRQILGQKVEFLVSFYNNEISEKSEIFDDQFSVERPDGSNFTLKIRSTKLEDSAMYFCASSEVLAGVTGELFFGEGSRLTVL.

This clone was seen once. The chain recombines TRBV7-9 with TRBJ1-2; D is unresolved. The CDR3 runs to 16 residues. CDR1 SEHNR and CDR2 FQNEAQ come from the germline V gene (reference sequence). Trimming pared 5 bases from V and 5 bases from J, leaving 21 bases between. CDR3 sequence: CASSPNPRQGIYGYTF. CDR3 DNA sequence: TGTGCCAGCAGCCCTAACCCCCGACAAGGAATTTATGGCTACACCTTC.

As DNA, the CDR3 is TGTGCCAGCAGCTGGGAGCTAGGGACCCAGTACTTC. Amino acid sequence: CASSWELGTQYF. The chain is built from TRBV13 and TRBJ2-5; perhaps TRBD2 as D (5 bases). The CDR3 is made up of 12 amino acids. Germline CDR1 reads PRHDT; CDR2 reads FYEKMQ (reference sequence). Trimming took 4 bases from V and 7 from J, leaving 10 bases between them.

The J gene is TRBJ2-7, the V gene TRBV6-6, with 12 bases identical to TRBD2. Per germline, CDR1 MNHNY and CDR2 SVGAGI (reference sequence). This CDR3 is built from 15 residues. After removal of 5 bases from V and 5 bases from J, the junction contained 7 bases not matched to a gene. The CDR3 DNA follows: TGTGCCAGCAGTAGTACTAGCGGGAGGACCGACGAGCAGTACTTC. This gives the protein CASSSTSGRTDEQYF.

The J gene is TRBJ1-5, the V gene TRBV7-9; perhaps TRBD1 as D (5 bases). The CDR3 has 15 amino acids. Germline V gene sequence: CDR1 SEHNR, CDR2 FQNEAQ (reference sequence). Trimming took off 3 bases at V and 4 bases at J, with 13 bases between the two ends. CDR3 loop: CASSFMAGHNQPQHF. The DNA of the CDR3 is TGTGCCAGCAGCTTTATGGCAGGGCATAATCAGCCCCAGCATTTT.

V gene TRBV9 combines with J gene TRBJ2-7; TRBD1 aligns across 9 bases. The germline V gene encodes CDR1 SGDLS and CDR2 YYNGEE. The CDR3 has 13 amino acids. V lost 3 bases to trimming and J lost 3 bases; unmatched junction nucleotides: 1. The CDR3 protein is CASSGTGDYEQYF. The CDR3 DNA follows: TGTGCCAGCAGCGGGACAGGGGACTACGAGCAGTACTTC.

V usage is TRBV5-1 and J usage is TRBJ1-4; D remains ambiguous. V was pared by 0 bases and J by 0 bases, with 15 bases between. Germline lookup yields CDR1 SGHRS and CDR2 YFSETQ. This CDR3 is 18 amino acids long. In DNA form, the CDR3 reads TGCGCCAGCAGCTTGGCAGGAGGCGGCTCGGCAACTAATGAAAAACTGTTTTTT. Amino acids: CASSLAGGGSATNEKLFF.